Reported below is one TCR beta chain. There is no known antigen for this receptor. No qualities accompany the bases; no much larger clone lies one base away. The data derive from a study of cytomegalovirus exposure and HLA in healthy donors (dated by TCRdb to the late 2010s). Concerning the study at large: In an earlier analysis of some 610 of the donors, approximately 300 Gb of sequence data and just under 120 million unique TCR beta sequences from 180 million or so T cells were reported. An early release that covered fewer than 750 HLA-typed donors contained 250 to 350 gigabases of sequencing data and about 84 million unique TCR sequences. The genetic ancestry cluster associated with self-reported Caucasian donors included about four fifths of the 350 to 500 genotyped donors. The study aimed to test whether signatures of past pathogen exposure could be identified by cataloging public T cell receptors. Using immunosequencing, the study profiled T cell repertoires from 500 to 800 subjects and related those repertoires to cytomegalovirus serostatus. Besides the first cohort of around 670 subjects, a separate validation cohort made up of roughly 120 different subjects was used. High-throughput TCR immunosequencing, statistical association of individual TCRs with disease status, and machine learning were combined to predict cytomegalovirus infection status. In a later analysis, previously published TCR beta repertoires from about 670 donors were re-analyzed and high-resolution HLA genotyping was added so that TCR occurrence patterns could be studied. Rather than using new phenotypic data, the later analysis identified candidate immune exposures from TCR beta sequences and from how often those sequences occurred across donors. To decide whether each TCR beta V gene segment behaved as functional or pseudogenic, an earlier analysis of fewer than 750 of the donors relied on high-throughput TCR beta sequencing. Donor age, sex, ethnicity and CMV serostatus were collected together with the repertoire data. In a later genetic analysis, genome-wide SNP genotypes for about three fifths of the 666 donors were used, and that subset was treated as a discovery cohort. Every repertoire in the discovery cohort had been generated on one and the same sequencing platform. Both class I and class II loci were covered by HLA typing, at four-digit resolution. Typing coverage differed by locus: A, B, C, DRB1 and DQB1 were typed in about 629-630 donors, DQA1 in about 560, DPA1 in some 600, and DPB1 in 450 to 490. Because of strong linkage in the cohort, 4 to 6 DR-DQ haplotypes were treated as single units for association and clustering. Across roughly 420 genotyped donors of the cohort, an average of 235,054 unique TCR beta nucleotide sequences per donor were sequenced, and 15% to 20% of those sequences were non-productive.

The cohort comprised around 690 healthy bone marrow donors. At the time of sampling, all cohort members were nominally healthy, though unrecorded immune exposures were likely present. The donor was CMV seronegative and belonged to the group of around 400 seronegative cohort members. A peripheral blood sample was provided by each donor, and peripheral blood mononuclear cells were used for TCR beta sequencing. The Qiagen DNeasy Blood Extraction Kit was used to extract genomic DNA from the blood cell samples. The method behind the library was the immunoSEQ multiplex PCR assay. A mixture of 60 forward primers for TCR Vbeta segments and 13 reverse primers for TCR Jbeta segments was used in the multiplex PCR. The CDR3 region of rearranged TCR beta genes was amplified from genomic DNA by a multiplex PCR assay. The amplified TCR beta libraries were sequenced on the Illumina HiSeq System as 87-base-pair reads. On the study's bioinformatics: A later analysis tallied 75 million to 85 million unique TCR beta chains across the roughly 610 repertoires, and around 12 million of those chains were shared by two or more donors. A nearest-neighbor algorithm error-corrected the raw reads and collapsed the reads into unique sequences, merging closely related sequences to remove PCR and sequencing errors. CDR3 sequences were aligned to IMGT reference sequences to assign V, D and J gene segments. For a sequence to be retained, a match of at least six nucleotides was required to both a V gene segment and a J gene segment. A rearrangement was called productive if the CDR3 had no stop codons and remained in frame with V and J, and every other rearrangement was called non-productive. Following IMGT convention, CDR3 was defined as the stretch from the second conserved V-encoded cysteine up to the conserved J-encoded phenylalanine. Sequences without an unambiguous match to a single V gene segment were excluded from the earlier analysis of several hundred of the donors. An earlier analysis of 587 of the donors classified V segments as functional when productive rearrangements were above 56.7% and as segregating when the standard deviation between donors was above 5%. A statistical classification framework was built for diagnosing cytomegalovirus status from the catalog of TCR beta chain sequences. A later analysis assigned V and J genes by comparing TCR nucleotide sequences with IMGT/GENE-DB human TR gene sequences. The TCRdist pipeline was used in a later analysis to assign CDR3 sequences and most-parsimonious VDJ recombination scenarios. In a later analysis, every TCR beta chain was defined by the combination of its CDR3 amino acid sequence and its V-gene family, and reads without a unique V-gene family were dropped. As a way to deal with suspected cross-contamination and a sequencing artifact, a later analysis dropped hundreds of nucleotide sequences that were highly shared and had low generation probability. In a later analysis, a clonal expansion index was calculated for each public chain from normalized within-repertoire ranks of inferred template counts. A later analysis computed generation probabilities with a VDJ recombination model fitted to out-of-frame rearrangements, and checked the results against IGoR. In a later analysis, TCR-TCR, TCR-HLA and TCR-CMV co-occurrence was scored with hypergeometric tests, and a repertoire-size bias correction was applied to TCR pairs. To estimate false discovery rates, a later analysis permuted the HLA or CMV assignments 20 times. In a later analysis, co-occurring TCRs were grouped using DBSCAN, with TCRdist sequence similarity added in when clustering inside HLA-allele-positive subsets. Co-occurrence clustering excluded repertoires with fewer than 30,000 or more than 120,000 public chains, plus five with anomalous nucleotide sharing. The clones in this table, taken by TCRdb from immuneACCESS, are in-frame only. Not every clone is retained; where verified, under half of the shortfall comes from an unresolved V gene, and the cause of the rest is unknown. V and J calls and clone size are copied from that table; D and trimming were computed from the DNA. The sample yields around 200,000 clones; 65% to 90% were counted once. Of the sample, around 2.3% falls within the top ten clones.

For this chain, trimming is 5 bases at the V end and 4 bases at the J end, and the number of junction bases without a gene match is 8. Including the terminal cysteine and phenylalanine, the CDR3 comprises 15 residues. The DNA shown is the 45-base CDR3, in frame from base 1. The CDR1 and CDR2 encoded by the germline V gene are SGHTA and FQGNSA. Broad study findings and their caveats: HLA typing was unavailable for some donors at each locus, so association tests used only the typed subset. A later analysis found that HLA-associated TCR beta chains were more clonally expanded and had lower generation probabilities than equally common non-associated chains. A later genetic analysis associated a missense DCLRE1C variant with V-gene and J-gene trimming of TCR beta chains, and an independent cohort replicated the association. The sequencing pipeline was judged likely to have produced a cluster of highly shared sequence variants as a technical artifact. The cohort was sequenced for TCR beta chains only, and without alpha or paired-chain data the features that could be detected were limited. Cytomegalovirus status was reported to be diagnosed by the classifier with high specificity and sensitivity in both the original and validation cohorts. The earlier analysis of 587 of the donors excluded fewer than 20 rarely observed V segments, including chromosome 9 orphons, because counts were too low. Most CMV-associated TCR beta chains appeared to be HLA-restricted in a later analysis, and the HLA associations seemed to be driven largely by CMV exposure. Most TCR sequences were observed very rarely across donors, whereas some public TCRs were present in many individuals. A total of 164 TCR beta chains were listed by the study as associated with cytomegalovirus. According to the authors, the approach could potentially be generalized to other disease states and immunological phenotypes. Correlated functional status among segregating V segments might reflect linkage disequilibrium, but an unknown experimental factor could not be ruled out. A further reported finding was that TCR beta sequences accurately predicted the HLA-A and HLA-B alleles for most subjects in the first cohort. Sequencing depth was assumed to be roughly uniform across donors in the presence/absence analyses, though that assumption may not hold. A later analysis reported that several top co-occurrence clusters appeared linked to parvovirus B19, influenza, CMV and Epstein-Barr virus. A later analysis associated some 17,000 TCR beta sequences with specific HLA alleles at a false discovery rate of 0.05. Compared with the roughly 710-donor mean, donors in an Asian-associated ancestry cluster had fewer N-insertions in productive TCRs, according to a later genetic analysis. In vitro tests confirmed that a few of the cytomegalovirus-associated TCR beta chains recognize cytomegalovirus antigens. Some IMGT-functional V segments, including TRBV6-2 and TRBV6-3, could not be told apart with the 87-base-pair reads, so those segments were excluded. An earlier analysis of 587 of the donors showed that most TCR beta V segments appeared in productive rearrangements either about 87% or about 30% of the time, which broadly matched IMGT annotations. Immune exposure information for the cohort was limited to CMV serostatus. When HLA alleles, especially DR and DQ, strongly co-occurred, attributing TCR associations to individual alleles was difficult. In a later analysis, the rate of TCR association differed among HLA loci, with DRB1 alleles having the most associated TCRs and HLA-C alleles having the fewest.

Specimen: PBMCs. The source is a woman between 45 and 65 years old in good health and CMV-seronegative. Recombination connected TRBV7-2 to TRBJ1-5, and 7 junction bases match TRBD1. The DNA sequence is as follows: TGTGCCAGCAGCCCCCGGACAGGCCCGAATCAGCCCCAGCATTTT. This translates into CASSPRTGPNQPQHF.